A single sample gave rise to the 16 T cell receptor beta chains below, sequenced in a study of T-cell memory formation after mild COVID-19. TCRdb re-analysed the 5' RACE reads in MiXCR, keeping a single row per CDR3 protein. The table has under 150,000 distinct CDR3 sequences, roughly 20% seen once. Sequencing was carried out using PBMCs or a T cell subset sorted from them (not recorded which). Receptors were obtained from a man aged 18 to 29 who had mild COVID-19 (a few samples of this study predate the infection). Cell type and time point are not known.

The chain is built from TRBV4-1 and TRBJ1-2; D might be TRBD1 (5 bases). From germline, CDR1 is MGHRA and CDR2 YSYEKL. Between the trimmed V and J ends, which lost 0 bases and 5 bases, there was a span of 16 bases. The length of the CDR3 is 16 residues. Here the CDR3 DNA reads TGCGCCAGCAGCCAAGATTGGGCAGGGTCTGGGTATGGCTACACCTTC. Its translation: CASSQDWAGSGYGYTF.

This chain connects TRBV4-1 to TRBJ2-1, with TRBD1 matching 7 bases. The CDR3 loop spans 15 amino acids. V was pared by 5 bases and J by 1 base, with 5 bases of the junction left unmatched. Per germline, CDR1 MGHRA and CDR2 YSYEKL. The CDR3 bases are TGCGCCAGCAGCTACGGGACAGTTTCCTACAATGAGCAGTTCTTC. This encodes CASSYGTVSYNEQFF.

This chain links TRBV29-1 with TRBJ1-2, with a possible D match to TRBD1 (6 bases). Per germline, CDR1 SQVTM and CDR2 ANQGSEA. This CDR3 is built from 14 residues. V was shortened by 0 bases and J by 4 bases, with 12 bases between the two germline ends. The CDR3 spells CSVEERGRGYGYTF. The CDR3, as DNA: TGCAGCGTTGAAGAGAGGGGGAGAGGCTATGGCTACACCTTC.

This clonotype was seen just once. The chain is built from TRBV6-5 and TRBJ1-2, with D tentatively TRBD1 (5 bases). This CDR3 comprises 14 residues. Trimming removed 1 base at V and 2 bases at J, with 8 bases between. Germline loops: CDR1 MNHEY, CDR2 SVGAGI. The CDR3 spells CASSYYQGNYGYTF. The CDR3 region has the DNA TGTGCCAGCAGTTACTACCAGGGAAACTATGGCTACACCTTC.

This clonotype was counted a few times. The chain uses TRBV20-1 and TRBJ2-3; TRBD2 might be the D (6 bases). The CDR3 is 14 residues long. From germline, CDR1 is DFQATT and CDR2 SNEGSKA (reference sequence). V lost 6 bases to trimming and J lost 6 bases, with 19 bases between them. The CDR3 region has the DNA TGCAGTGCGAGCACAACGCGGGGTGGCGATACGCAGTATTTT. It codes for CSASTTRGGDTQYF.

The V call is TRBV29-1, the J call TRBJ2-2; 7 nucleotides align to TRBD1. Germline lookup yields CDR1 SQVTM and CDR2 ANQGSEA. With 4 bases clipped from V and 6 bases from J, the junction kept 8 bases outside the gene matches. The CDR3 spans 14 residues. The chain's CDR3 is CSVVGGESAGELFF. CDR3 nucleotide sequence: TGCAGCGTTGTAGGGGGCGAATCGGCCGGGGAGCTGTTTTTT.

This clonotype was observed a few times. This chain connects TRBV28 to TRBJ2-3; possible D gene TRBD2, 6 bases. The CDR3 covers 13 residues. The germline gives CDR1 MDHEN, CDR2 SYDVKM. V lost 2 bases and J lost 10, with 13 bases in between. The DNA for the CDR3 is TGTGCCAGCAGTTTAGGCGGGGCGCGGGCGCAGTATTTT. Protein sequence: CASSLGGARAQYF.

The chain has TRBV12-3 or TRBV12-4 and TRBJ2-5, with 8 bases that match TRBD2. CDR3 length: 13 residues. The trim removed 7 bases at V and 0 bases at J, leaving 1 base unmatched. The DNA for the CDR3 is TGTGCCAGCAACGGGGGGGACCAAGAGACCCAGTACTTC. Residues: CASNGGDQETQYF.

In regard to this clonotype: One junction end does not reproduce the germline sequence, and a read error may be involved. V usage is TRBV29-1 and J usage is TRBJ1-2; perhaps TRBD1 as D (5 bases). Germline CDR1 SQVTM, CDR2 ANQGSEA. This CDR3 spans 11 amino acids. CDR3 coding DNA: TGCAGCGTTGGAGCCCTTCAGGGCCGGAGTTTC. Protein sequence: CSVGALQGRSF.

This sequence joins TRBV4-1 and TRBJ1-1; tentatively, D is TRBD1 (5 bases). The V gene lost 2 bases and the J gene lost 1 base, with 8 bases spanning the gap. This CDR3 spans 14 amino acids. Germline V gene lookup returns CDR1 MGHRA and CDR2 YSYEKL. The CDR3 sequence: CASSQPQENTEAFF. The DNA of the CDR3 is TGCGCCAGCAGCCAACCACAGGAGAACACTGAAGCTTTCTTT.

This clonotype was seen more than once but under ten times. The J gene is TRBJ1-2, the V gene TRBV5-4; D ambiguous. The germline V and J ends were trimmed by 4 bases and 12 bases, with 22 bases remaining between them. The germline V gene has CDR1 SGHNT and CDR2 YYREEE (reference sequence). The CDR3 runs to 14 residues. CDR3 DNA: TGTGCCAGCAGCCCAGACGTTGGAGGTTTCTCCGACACCTTC. Its protein product is CASSPDVGGFSDTF.

The rearrangement joins TRBV5-1 to TRBJ2-7; 7 nucleotides line up with TRBD1. The CDR3 covers 14 residues. The J segment lost 4 bases and the V segment lost 3 bases, leaving 7 bases of the junction unmatched. Germline values: CDR1 SGHRS, CDR2 YFSETQ. The CDR3, as DNA: TGCGCCAGCAGCTCCCGACAGGGCCTGTACGAGCAGTACTTC. This translates into CASSSRQGLYEQYF. The full variable domain, its missing parts supplied by reference TRBV5-1 and TRBJ2-7, is KAGVTQTPRYLIKTRGQQVTLSCSPISGHRSVSWYQQTPGQGLQFLFEYFSETQRNKGNFPGRFSGRQFSNSRSEMNVSTLELGDSALYLCASSSRQGLYEQYFGPGTRLTVT.

This chain links TRBV7-9 with TRBJ2-5; 8 bases align to TRBD1. The CDR3 has 16 residues. Germline V gives CDR1 SEHNR, CDR2 FQNEAQ (reference sequence). Trimming at V came to 3 bases and at J to 2 bases, leaving 8 bases not matched to a gene. The CDR3 here is CASSLFDRGRQETQYF. CDR3 coding DNA: TGTGCCAGCAGCTTGTTCGACAGGGGAAGGCAAGAGACCCAGTACTTC.

This clonotype has just a few counts. V usage is TRBV11-2 and J usage is TRBJ2-5; TRBD2 agrees at 8 bases. Germline trimming cut 0 bases from V and 1 base from J; bases unmatched to any gene: 7. In germline, CDR1 is SGHAT, CDR2 FQNNGV. CDR3 length: 17 residues. The CDR3 sequence is CASSLDRVSGAQETQYF. CDR3 nucleotides: TGTGCCAGCAGCTTAGATCGGGTTAGCGGGGCCCAAGAGACCCAGTACTTC.

This chain connects TRBV12-3 or TRBV12-4 to TRBJ2-4; possibly TRBD1 for D (5 bases). Deletions cut 10 bases from V and 8 bases from J, with 18 bases between. The CDR3 runs 13 residues. DNA for the CDR3: TGTGCCACCGCCTGGGCAGGGCCGGACATTCAGTACTTC. Encoded protein: CATAWAGPDIQYF.

This clonotype was seen only a few times. The rearrangement joins TRBV12-5 to TRBJ1-2; TRBD1 agrees at 9 bases. CDR1 LGHNT and CDR2 FRNRAP come from the germline V gene. V dropped 6 bases and J dropped 6; count of bases not matched to a gene: 5. The CDR3 is 13 residues long. Here the CDR3 reads CASGYTGGDGYTF. In DNA form, the CDR3 reads TGTGCTAGTGGCTATACAGGGGGCGATGGCTACACCTTC.